The clone carrying this T cell receptor (beta chain) came up many times. This CDR3 has 13 amino acids. Unmatched junction bases numbered 4, after V lost 6 bases and J lost 3 bases. TCRdb independently ran MiXCR on the RT-PCR reads; one entry per CDR3 protein. The table includes about 150,000 distinct CDR3 sequences, about a third detected once. This entry belongs to a study of patients and donors after allogeneic stem cell transplantation. The specimen sequenced was blood, either unsorted or a sorted T cell fraction (not recorded which). The origin of this receptor is a human donor who was either an allogeneic HSCT recipient or a stem cell or donor lymphocyte infusion donor (not recorded which). It is not recorded whose cells these are; they may come from a transplant donor. The chain uses TRBV12-3 or TRBV12-4 and TRBJ1-2, with 7 positions matching TRBD1. The CDR3 protein is CASRRTGDYGYTF. The CDR3 DNA is TGTGCCAGCAGGCGTACAGGGGACTATGGCTACACCTTC.